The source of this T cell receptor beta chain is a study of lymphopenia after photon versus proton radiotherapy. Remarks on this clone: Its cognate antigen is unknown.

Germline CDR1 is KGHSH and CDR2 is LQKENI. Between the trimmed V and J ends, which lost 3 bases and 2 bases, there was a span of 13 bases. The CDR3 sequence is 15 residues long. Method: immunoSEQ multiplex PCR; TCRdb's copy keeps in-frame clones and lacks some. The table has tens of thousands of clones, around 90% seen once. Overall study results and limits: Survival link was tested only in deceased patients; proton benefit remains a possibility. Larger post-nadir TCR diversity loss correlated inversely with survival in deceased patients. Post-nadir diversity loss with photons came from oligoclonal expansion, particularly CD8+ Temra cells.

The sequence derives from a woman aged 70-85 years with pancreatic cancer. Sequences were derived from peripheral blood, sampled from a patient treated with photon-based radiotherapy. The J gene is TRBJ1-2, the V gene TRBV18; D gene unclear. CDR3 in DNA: TGTGCCAGCTCACCCCTTAAGGGTGAAAACTATGGCTACACCTTC. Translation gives CASSPLKGENYGYTF.